This T cell receptor (beta chain) was sequenced for a study of blood T cell repertoires in COVID-19. The sample holds a few counts of this clone. The CDR3 totals 13 residues. The V and J ends lost 5 bases and 5 bases respectively, with 12 bases between them. The assay was immunoSEQ multiplex PCR, and TCRdb's table has in-frame clones only and misses some. The sample lists about 200,000 clones, about 91% occurring once. The clonotype originates from a woman in her 40s with acute or convalescent COVID-19. The sequenced sample was peripheral blood. The chain is built from TRBV12-3 or TRBV12-4 and TRBJ1-2, with D possibly being TRBD1 (6 bases). CDR3 sequence reads: CASSPTGSYGYTF. CDR3 bases: TGTGCCAGCAGTCCAACAGGGAGTTATGGCTACACCTTC.